This T cell receptor beta chain was observed in a study of blood T cell repertoires in COVID-19. Study background: The United States, Italy and Spain supplied acute and convalescent COVID-19 samples.

In the source study's methods: Amplification with reference gene primers provided the estimates of nucleated cell counts. Only in-frame clones appear in the TCRdb table, and some are missing; sequencing was by immunoSEQ multiplex PCR. V and J calls plus clone size are reproduced from that table; the DNA served to infer D and trimming. Here the sample spans about half a million clones, approximately 83% being singletons. The CDR3 is 11 amino acids. Germline loops: CDR1 MDHEN, CDR2 SYDVKM. Trimming cost V 8 bases and J 5 bases, with 9 bases left between them. This sequence was found in a human donor in a cohort sampled during active COVID-19. The V and J genes are TRBV28 and TRBJ1-2, with a tentative D call TRBD1 (6 bases). Sample: peripheral blood. The CDR3 here is CASLRGYGYTF. The CDR3 nucleotides are TGTGCCAGCCTTAGGGGGTATGGCTACACCTTC.